This T cell receptor beta chain was identified in a study of blood T cell repertoires in COVID-19. Donors of Cohort 3 who recovered were those that had two negative PCRs, clearance, or symptom resolution. The method was immunoSEQ multiplex PCR; TCRdb's version includes in-frame clones alone and lacks a portion of them. The table lists more than 250,000 clones, around 88% of them singletons. With 5 bases clipped from V and 8 bases from J, the junction kept 7 bases outside the gene matches. The CDR3 sequence is 13 residues long. Germline CDR1 is KGHDR and CDR2 is SFDVKD. This receptor was obtained from a woman between 40 and 55 years old who had recovered from COVID-19. This chain uses TRBV24-1 with TRBJ2-7; 8 positions agree with TRBD2. Sequencing was carried out using PBMCs or T cells enriched from blood (not recorded which). CDR3 nucleotide sequence: TGTGCCACCAGTGCCGGGAGGGCCCGGCAGCAGTACTTC. It is translated as CATSAGRARQQYF.